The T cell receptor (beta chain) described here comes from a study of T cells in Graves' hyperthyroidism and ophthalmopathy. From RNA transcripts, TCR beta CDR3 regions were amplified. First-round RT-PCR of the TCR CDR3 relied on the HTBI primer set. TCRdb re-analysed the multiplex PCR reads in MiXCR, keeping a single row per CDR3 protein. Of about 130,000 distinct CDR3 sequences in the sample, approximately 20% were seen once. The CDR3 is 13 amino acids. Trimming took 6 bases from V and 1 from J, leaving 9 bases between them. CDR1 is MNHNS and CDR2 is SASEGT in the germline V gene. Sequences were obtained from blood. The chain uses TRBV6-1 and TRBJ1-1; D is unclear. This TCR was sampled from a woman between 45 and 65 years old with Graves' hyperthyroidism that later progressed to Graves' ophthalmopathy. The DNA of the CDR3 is TGTGCCAGCAGCCACGACGGGAACACTGAAGCTTTCTTT. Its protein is CASSHDGNTEAFF.